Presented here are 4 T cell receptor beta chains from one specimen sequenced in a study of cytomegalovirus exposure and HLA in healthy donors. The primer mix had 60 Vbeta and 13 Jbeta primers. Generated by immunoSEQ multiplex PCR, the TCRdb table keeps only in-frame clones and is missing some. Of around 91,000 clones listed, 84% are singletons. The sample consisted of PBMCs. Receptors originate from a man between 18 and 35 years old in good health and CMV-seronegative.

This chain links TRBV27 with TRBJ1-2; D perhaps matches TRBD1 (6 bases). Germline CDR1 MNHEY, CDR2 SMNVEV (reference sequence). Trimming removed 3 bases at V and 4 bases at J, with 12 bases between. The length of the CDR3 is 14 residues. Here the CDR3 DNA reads TGTGCCAGCAGTTTTCGACAGGACCGCTATGGCTACACCTTC. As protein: CASSFRQDRYGYTF.

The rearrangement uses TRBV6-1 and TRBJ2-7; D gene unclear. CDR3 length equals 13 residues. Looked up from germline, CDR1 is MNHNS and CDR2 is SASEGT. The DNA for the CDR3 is TGTACCGCGGAGCCGGTCCAGAACTACGAGCAGTACTTC. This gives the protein CTAEPVQNYEQYF.

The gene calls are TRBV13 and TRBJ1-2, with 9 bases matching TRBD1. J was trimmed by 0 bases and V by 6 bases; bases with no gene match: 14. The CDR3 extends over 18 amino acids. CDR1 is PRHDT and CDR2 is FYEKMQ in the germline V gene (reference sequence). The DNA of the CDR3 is TGTGCCAGCAGGGGAAGACAGGGGGATGGAAGGACTAACTATGGCTACACCTTC. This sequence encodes CASRGRQGDGRTNYGYTF. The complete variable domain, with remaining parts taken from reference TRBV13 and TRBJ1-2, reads AAGVIQSPRHLIKEKRETATLKCYPIPRHDTVYWYQQGPGQDPQFLISFYEKMQSDKGSIPDRFSAQQFSDYHSELNMSSLELGDSALYFCASRGRQGDGRTNYGYTFGSGTRLTVV.

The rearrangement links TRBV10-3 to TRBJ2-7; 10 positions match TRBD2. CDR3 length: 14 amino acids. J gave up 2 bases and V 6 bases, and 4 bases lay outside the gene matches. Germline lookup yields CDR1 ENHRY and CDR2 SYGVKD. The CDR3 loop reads CAIRGTSETYEQYF. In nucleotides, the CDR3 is TGTGCCATCAGGGGGACTAGCGAGACCTACGAGCAGTACTTC.